The 17 T cell receptor beta chains below were found in one sample sequenced in a study of shared clonotypes between healthy human individuals (dated by TCRdb to the early 2020s). CD8 naive samples were CD45RO-negative cells positively selected for CCR7, giving a CD45RA+CCR7+ population that excluded TemRA cells. Libraries were built with the immunoSEQ multiplex PCR assay. Not all clones reach the TCRdb copy of this immuneACCESS table, which keeps in-frame sequences only. Checked studies attribute under half of the gap to unresolved V genes and leave the rest unexplained. Here the sample has about 2.2 million clones; roughly 93% occur a single time. The ten largest clones add up to around 1.7% of the sample. The sequencing sample was made of naive CD8+ T cells from PBMCs. The cell subset or site label for this specimen denotes: CD45RA+CCR7+. These receptors came from a man between 18 and 35 years old in good health. Some clones in this sample may be carry-over from other donors' samples.

The chain combines TRBV15 with TRBJ2-1; 13 nucleotides agree with TRBD2. The CDR3 is made up of 16 amino acids. The V and J ends lost 5 bases and 6 bases, in that order; junction bases with no gene match: 7. Germline V gives CDR1 LNHNV, CDR2 YYDKDF (reference sequence). CDR3 sequence (DNA): TGTGCCACCAGCGGGGGGACTAGCGGGAACGTCAATGAGCAGTTCTTC. Protein product: CATSGGTSGNVNEQFF. Full variable domain (outside the CDR3, taken from reference TRBV15 and TRBJ2-1): DAMVIQNPRYQVTQFGKPVTLSCSQTLNHNVMYWYQQKSSQAPKLLFHYYDKDFNNEADTPDNFQSRRPNTSFCFLDIRSPGLGDTAMYLCATSGGTSGNVNEQFFGPGTRLTVL.

With respect to this clone: The junction does not match germline at one end; this may be a read error. This chain uses TRBV7-6 with TRBJ2-7; D is ambiguous. Per the germline V gene, CDR1 is SGHVS and CDR2 is FNYEAQ. The CDR3 contains 11 residues. For the CDR3, the DNA is TGTGCCAGCAGCTTAGGGACCCTAATTTCTTTC. Translated, it gives CASSLGTLISF.

The genes are TRBV7-9 and TRBJ1-2; a weak D match, TRBD1 (5 bases). The V gene's germline CDR1 is SEHNR and CDR2 FQNEAQ (reference sequence). V lost 4 bases and J lost 6, with 15 bases in between. The CDR3 consists of 14 residues. CDR3 in DNA: TGTGCCAGCAGCTCGTGGGACGACCCCCATGGCTACACCTTC. It specifies CASSSWDDPHGYTF.

Regarding this clone: Other DNA sequences of this sample code for an identical CDR3. The genes are TRBV6-1 and TRBJ2-7; D is uncertain. CDR1 is MNHNS, CDR2 SASEGT, per germline. The CDR3 loop spans 10 amino acids. Trimming stripped 4 bases from V and 4 bases from J, with 2 bases between. CDR3 bases: TGTGCCAGCAGTGCGTACGAGCAGTACTTC. It is translated as CASSAYEQYF.

The V and J genes are TRBV5-4 and TRBJ2-3; D may be TRBD1 (6 bases). V was clipped by 4 bases and J by 5 bases, with 11 bases between them. This CDR3 has 13 residues. The V gene's germline CDR1 is SGHNT and CDR2 YYREEE (reference sequence). In DNA, the CDR3 is TGTGCCAGCAGCGTATCACAGGGAGATACGCAGTATTTT. This sequence encodes CASSVSQGDTQYF.

This clone was observed a single time. This chain joins TRBV14 and TRBJ2-5; D not resolved. The CDR3 consists of 14 residues. In germline, CDR1 is SGHDN, CDR2 FVKESK. V lost 5 bases and J 2 bases, leaving 12 bases between the germline ends. The CDR3 loop reads CASSALFSQETQYF. DNA of the CDR3: TGTGCCAGCAGCGCTCTATTCTCGCAAGAGACCCAGTACTTC. The whole variable domain, filled in from reference TRBV14 and TRBJ2-5, reads EAGVTQFPSHSVIEKGQTVTLRCDPISGHDNLYWYRRVMGKEIKFLLHFVKESKQDESGMPNNRFLAERTGGTYSTLKVQPAELEDSGVYFCASSALFSQETQYFGPGTRLLVL.

This chain joins TRBV2 and TRBJ2-1; D possibly corresponds to TRBD2 (6 bases). The CDR3 sequence is 13 residues long. The V end lost 5 bases, the J end lost 3 bases, and 8 bases lay between the germline ends. Germline CDR1 SNHLY, CDR2 FYNNEI. CDR3 protein: CASSRGYYNEQFF. The CDR3 nucleotides are TGTGCCAGCAGTCGGGGGTACTACAATGAGCAGTTCTTC.

Comment on this clone: At the DNA level, this CDR3 is encoded by other sequences in the same sample as well. The chain has TRBV27 and TRBJ1-5, with unresolved D. Germline V gives CDR1 MNHEY, CDR2 SMNVEV (reference sequence). This CDR3 region has 14 residues. V dropped 6 bases and J dropped 1 base, with 10 bases sitting between them. The CDR3 protein is CASSAVGSNQPQHF. In nucleotides, the CDR3 is TGTGCCAGCAGCGCCGTAGGGAGCAATCAGCCCCAGCATTTT.

The chain joins TRBV5-1 to TRBJ2-3; no clear D gene. The germline gives CDR1 SGHRS, CDR2 YFSETQ. CDR3 length: 15 amino acids. Trimming cost V 4 bases and J 5 bases, with 17 bases left between them. The DNA of the CDR3 is TGCGCCAGCAGCCTTGGCCAATCCCGAGTAGATACGCAGTATTTT. Amino acid sequence: CASSLGQSRVDTQYF. The whole variable domain, filled in from reference TRBV5-1 and TRBJ2-3, reads KAGVTQTPRYLIKTRGQQVTLSCSPISGHRSVSWYQQTPGQGLQFLFEYFSETQRNKGNFPGRFSGRQFSNSRSEMNVSTLELGDSALYLCASSLGQSRVDTQYFGPGTRLTVL.

The CDR3 bases are TGTGCCAGTCGTAGCACGGGGCGGGTAGGTGGCTACACCTTC. Its translation: CASRSTGRVGGYTF. The chain combines TRBV19 with TRBJ1-2, with D possibly TRBD1 on 5 matching bases. The V end lost 8 bases, the J end lost 7 bases, and 20 bases lay between the germline ends. From germline, CDR1 is LNHDA and CDR2 SQIVND (reference sequence). The CDR3 runs 14 residues.

A word on this clone: The same CDR3 arises from other DNA sequences in this sample as well. This rearrangement joins TRBV6-5 to TRBJ2-7, with TRBD1 matching 7 bases. Losses at the gene ends were 0 bases for V and 3 bases for J; bases not matched to a gene: 2. The germline gives CDR1 MNHEY, CDR2 SVGAGI. There are 14 residues in the CDR3. CDR3 nucleotides: TGTGCCAGCAGTTACTCCCGACAGGGCTACGAGCAGTACTTC. This gives the protein CASSYSRQGYEQYF.

J is TRBJ1-5 and V is TRBV15, with TRBD1 as a possible D gene (5 bases). Trimming shortened V by 3 bases and J by 5 bases, and 17 bases separated the two germline ends. Germline CDR1 LNHNV, CDR2 YYDKDF (reference sequence). This CDR3 has 16 amino acids. The CDR3 sequence is CATSRAGSGVDQPQHF. The CDR3 nucleotides read TGTGCCACCAGCAGGGCAGGGAGTGGAGTGGATCAGCCCCAGCATTTT.

This clone appeared once. Additional DNA sequences in this sample encode the identical CDR3. V gene TRBV5-1 combines with J gene TRBJ2-7, with TRBD2 matching over 11 bases. CDR1 and CDR2 (germline): SGHRS, YFSETQ. There are 14 residues in the CDR3. The V and J ends lost 4 bases and 3 bases, in that order; junction bases with no gene match: 3. The CDR3 spells CASSLTSGIYEQYF. The DNA for the CDR3 is TGCGCCAGCAGCCTGACTAGCGGGATCTACGAGCAGTACTTC.

The chain couples TRBV6-6 to TRBJ1-6; 7 bases are shared with TRBD1. The germline gives CDR1 MNHNY, CDR2 SVGAGI (reference sequence). The CDR3 runs to 16 residues. The ends lost 2 bases at V and 7 bases at J; junction bases unmatched: 8. The chain's CDR3 is CASSYPTGERNSPLHF. CDR3 coding DNA: TGTGCCAGCAGTTACCCTACAGGGGAGAGGAATTCACCCCTCCACTTT.

This chain uses TRBV29-1 with TRBJ2-1; weak D call: TRBD1 (6 bases). The CDR3 runs to 12 residues. Per germline, CDR1 SQVTM and CDR2 ANQGSEA. V gave up 6 bases and J gave up 9 bases, with 15 bases separating them. CDR3 residues: CSVTPQGGEQFF. CDR3 sequence (DNA): TGCAGCGTGACCCCACAGGGTGGTGAGCAGTTCTTC.

Comment on this clone: This sample also contains other DNA sequences that code for the same CDR3. The chain carries TRBV5-1 and TRBJ1-1, with 9 bases aligning to TRBD1. The CDR3 contains 16 residues. Germline lookup yields CDR1 SGHRS and CDR2 YFSETQ. Trimming cost V 4 bases and J 0 bases; bases outside gene matches: 7. The CDR3 DNA reads TGCGCCAGCAGCCTGGGACAGGGACTATTGAACACTGAAGCTTTCTTT. Translating it yields CASSLGQGLLNTEAFF. Full variable domain (outside the CDR3, taken from reference TRBV5-1 and TRBJ1-1): KAGVTQTPRYLIKTRGQQVTLSCSPISGHRSVSWYQQTPGQGLQFLFEYFSETQRNKGNFPGRFSGRQFSNSRSEMNVSTLELGDSALYLCASSLGQGLLNTEAFFGQGTRLTVV.

This clone has more than one count but fewer than ten. The rearrangement uses TRBV29-1 and TRBJ1-1; TRBD1 might be the D (5 bases). V shed 8 bases and J shed 8 bases, with 21 bases lying between them. The length of the CDR3 is 13 residues. The germline gives CDR1 SQVTM, CDR2 ANQGSEA. The CDR3 protein is CSCQGPHWAEAFF. The CDR3 DNA reads TGCAGCTGCCAGGGCCCCCACTGGGCCGAAGCTTTCTTT.